The present T cell receptor beta chain was sequenced within a study of blood T cell repertoires in COVID-19. Looking at the study overall: Samples came from the United States, Italy and Spain, spanning acute and convalescent COVID-19. In each case, the material was cDNA or gDNA derived from T cells, B-cell-depleted T cells, or PBMCs.

The study assigned cohorts using participant-reported clinical history. CDR1 SGHTA and CDR2 FQGTGA come from the germline V gene. The junction had 11 bases not matched to a gene; V was cut back by 5 bases and J by 7 bases. The CDR3 contains 16 residues. In the study's own analysis: The authors estimated nucleated cell counts from reference gene primer amplification. TCRdb's copy holds only in-frame clones and misses some; the assay was immunoSEQ multiplex PCR. Clone size and V and J calls were adopted from that table, with D and trimming inferred from the DNA. This table has a few hundred thousand clones, around four fifths appearing once.

The chain recombines TRBV7-3 with TRBJ2-2; 9 nucleotides align to TRBD2. Sequencing was carried out using PBMCs or T cells enriched from blood (not recorded which). This clonotype was obtained from a man aged 40-55 years who had recovered from COVID-19. The CDR3 here is CASSVSASGKGGELFF. CDR3 coding DNA: TGTGCCAGCAGCGTCTCTGCTAGCGGGAAGGGCGGGGAGCTGTTTTTT.